This TCR beta chain was documented in a study of T cells in Graves' hyperthyroidism and ophthalmopathy. Study-level points and caveats: In validation, the model predicted ophthalmopathy. These predictions came a median approximately six months before onset.

About this clonotype itself: Its antigen is not known.

Germline V gene lookup returns CDR1 SNHLY and CDR2 FYNNEI. The CDR3 consists of 20 residues. The germline V and J ends were trimmed by 5 bases and 0 bases, with 23 bases remaining between them. RNA transcripts were the template for amplifying TCR beta CDR3 regions. A first-round RT-PCR of the TCR CDR3 used the HTBI primer set. TCRdb re-derived calls from the multiplex PCR reads in MiXCR, one entry per CDR3 protein. The sample lists about 590,000 distinct CDR3 sequences; roughly 14% were seen once. Material: blood. The clonotype was recovered from a woman under 40 with Graves' hyperthyroidism. The rearrangement joins TRBV2 to TRBJ1-6; no clear D. The CDR3 bases are TGTGCCAGCAGTTCGTTGAGTTGGGAGTTGAAGGGCTCCTATAATTCACCCCTCCACTTT. It yields the protein CASSSLSWELKGSYNSPLHF.